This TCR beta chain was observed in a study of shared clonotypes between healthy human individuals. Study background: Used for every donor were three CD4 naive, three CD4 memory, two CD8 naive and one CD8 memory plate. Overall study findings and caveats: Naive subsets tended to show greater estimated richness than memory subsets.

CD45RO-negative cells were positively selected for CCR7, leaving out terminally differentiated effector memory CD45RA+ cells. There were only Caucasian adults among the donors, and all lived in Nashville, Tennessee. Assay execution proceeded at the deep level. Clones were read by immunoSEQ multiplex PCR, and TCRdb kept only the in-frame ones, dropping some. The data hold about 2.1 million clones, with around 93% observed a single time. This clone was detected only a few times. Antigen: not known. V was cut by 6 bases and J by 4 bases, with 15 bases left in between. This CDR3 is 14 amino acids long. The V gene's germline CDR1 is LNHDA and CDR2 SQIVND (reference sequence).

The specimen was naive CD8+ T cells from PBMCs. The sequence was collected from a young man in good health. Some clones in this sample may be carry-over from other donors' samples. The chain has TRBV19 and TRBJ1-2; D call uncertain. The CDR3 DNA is TGTGCCAGTAGCCCGCGTTCTTCGGGCTATGGCTACACCTTC. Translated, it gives CASSPRSSGYGYTF. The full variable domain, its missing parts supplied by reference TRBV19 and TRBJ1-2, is DGGITQSPKYLFRKEGQNVTLSCEQNLNHDAMYWYRQDPGQGLRLIYYSQIVNDFQKGDIAEGYSVSREKKESFPLTVTSAQKNPTAFYLCASSPRSSGYGYTFGSGTRLTVV.